Reported below is one T cell receptor beta chain. Its antigen is unidentified. Germline V CDR1 and CDR2: MNHEY, SVGEGT. The CDR3 contains 13 residues. V was shortened by 8 bases and J by 5 bases, with 15 bases between the two germline ends. This sample is part of a study of blood T cells in healthy people across ages. Study-wide results and limits: Underestimates were what the diversity estimates from one million T cells were considered to be. Comparison with aged donors showed that long-lived donors had more naive CD4+ cells and higher diversity. Age brought a roughly linear fall in TCR beta diversity measured per million T cells.

PCR was performed a second time for about 7 to 12 cycles using a sample-barcoded 5' primer and a J-beta primer mix. A 12-random-nucleotide template-switch adaptor tagged each cDNA molecule. TCRdb re-derived calls from the 5' RACE reads in MiXCR, one entry per CDR3 protein. The table shows around 1.1 million distinct CDR3 sequences, with roughly two fifths occurring only once. This clonotype was obtained from a man aged 18 to 35 in good health. Sample: blood. The chain employs TRBV6-2 or TRBV6-3 and TRBJ2-5, with D perhaps assigned TRBD1 or TRBD2 (5 bases each). The CDR3 DNA follows: TGTGCCAGCCAGAGGGGCTCCGGGGAGACCCAGTACTTC. Protein: CASQRGSGETQYF.